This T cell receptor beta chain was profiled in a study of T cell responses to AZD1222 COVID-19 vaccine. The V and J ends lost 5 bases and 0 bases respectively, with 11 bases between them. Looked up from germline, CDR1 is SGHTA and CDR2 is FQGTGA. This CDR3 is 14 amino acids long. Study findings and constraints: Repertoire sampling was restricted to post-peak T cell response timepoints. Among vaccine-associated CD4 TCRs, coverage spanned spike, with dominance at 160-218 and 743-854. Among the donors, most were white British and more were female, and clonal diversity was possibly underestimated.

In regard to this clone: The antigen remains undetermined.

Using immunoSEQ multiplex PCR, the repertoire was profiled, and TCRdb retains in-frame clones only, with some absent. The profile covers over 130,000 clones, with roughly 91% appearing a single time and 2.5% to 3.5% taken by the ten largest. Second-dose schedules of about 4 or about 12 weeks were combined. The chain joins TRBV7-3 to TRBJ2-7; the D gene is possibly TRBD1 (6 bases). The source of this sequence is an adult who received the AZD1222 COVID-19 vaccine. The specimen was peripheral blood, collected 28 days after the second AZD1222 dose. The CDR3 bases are TGTGCCAGCAGCCCGCAGGGGAACTCCTACGAGCAGTACTTC. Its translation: CASSPQGNSYEQYF.